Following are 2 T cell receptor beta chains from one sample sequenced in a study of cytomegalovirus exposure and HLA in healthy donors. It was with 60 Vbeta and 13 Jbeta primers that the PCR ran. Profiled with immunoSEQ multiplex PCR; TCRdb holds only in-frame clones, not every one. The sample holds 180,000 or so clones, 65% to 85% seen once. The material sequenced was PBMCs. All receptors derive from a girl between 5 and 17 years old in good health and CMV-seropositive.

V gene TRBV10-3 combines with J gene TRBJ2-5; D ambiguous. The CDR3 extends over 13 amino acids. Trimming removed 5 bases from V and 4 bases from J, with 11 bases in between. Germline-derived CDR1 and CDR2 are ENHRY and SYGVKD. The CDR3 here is CAISLASTETQYF. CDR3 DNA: TGTGCCATCAGTTTAGCATCTACAGAGACCCAGTACTTC.

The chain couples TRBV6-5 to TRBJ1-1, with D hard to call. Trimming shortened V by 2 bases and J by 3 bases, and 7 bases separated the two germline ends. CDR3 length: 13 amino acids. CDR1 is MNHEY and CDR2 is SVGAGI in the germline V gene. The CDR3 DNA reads TGTGCCAGCAGTTACAAGCAGGACACTGAAGCTTTCTTT. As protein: CASSYKQDTEAFF.